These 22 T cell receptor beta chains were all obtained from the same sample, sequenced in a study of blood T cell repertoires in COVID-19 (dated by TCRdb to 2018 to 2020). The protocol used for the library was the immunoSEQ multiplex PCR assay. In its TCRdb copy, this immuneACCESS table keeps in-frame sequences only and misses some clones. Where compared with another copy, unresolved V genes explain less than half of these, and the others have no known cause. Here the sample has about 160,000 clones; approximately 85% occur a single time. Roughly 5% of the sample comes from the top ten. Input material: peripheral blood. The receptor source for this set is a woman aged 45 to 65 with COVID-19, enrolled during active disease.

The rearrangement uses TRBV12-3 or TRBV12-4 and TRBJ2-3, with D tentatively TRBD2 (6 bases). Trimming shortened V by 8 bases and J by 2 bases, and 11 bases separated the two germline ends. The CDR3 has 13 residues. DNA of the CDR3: TGTGCCAGCGGGGGGACTTACACAGATACGCAGTATTTT. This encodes CASGGTYTDTQYF.

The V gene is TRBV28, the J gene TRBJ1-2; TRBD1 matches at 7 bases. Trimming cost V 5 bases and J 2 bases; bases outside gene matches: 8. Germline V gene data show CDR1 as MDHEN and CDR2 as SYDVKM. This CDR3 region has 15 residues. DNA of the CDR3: TGTGCCAGCAGTGACCTCAGGGGGAGAAACTATGGCTACACCTTC. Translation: CASSDLRGRNYGYTF.

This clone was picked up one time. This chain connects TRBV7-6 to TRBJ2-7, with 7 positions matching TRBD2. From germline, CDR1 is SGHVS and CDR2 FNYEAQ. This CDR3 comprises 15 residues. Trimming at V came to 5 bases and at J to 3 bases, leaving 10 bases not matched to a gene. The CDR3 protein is CASSLGLELGYEQYF. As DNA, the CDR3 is TGTGCCAGCAGCCTAGGACTAGAATTAGGCTACGAGCAGTACTTC.

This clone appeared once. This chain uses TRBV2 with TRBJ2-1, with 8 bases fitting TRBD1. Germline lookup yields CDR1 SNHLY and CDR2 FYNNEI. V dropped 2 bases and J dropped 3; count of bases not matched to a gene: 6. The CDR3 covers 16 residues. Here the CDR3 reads CASSESTGGFYNEQFF. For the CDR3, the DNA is TGTGCCAGCAGTGAATCAACAGGGGGTTTCTACAATGAGCAGTTCTTC.

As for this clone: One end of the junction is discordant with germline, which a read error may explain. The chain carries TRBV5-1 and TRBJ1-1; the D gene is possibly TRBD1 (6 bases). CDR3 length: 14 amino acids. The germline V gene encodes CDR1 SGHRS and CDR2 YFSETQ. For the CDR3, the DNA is TGCGCCTGCAGGACAGATAACATGAACACTGAAGCTTTCTTT. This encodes CACRTDNMNTEAFF.

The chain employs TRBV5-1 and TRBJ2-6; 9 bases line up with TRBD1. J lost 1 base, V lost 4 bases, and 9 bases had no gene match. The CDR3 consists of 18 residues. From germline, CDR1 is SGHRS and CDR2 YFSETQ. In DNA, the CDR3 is TGCGCCAGCAGCACCGACCCGGGACAGGGTTCTGGGGCCAACGTCCTGACTTTC. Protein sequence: CASSTDPGQGSGANVLTF.

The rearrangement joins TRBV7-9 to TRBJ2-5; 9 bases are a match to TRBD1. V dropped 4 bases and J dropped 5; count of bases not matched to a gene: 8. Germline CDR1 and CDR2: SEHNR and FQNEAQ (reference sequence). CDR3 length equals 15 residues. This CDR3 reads CASSSDGQGMETQYF. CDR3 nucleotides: TGTGCCAGCAGCTCCGACGGACAGGGGATGGAGACCCAGTACTTC.

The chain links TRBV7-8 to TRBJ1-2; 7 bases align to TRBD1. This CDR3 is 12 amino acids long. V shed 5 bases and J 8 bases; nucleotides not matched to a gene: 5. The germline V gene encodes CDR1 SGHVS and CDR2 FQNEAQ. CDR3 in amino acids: CASSGDRVGYTF. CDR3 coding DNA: TGTGCCAGCAGCGGAGACAGGGTCGGCTACACCTTC.

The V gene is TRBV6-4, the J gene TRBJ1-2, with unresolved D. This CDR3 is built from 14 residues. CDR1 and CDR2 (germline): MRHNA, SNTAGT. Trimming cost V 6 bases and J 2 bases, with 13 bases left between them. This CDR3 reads CASSREAVNYGYTF. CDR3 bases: TGTGCCAGCAGCCGAGAGGCCGTAAACTATGGCTACACCTTC.

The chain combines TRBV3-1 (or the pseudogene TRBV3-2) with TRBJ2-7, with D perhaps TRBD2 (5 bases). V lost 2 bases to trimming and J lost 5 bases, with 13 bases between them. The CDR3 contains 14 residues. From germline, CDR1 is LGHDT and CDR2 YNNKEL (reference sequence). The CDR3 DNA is TGTGCCAGCAGCCAACGGACCCCGGGGAACGAGCAGTACTTC. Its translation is CASSQRTPGNEQYF.

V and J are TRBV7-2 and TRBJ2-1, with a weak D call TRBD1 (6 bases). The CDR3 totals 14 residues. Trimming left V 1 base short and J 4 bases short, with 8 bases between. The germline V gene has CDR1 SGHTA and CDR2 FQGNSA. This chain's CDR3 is CASSLGTVYNEQFF. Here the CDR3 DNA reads TGTGCCAGCAGCTTAGGGACAGTTTACAATGAGCAGTTCTTC.

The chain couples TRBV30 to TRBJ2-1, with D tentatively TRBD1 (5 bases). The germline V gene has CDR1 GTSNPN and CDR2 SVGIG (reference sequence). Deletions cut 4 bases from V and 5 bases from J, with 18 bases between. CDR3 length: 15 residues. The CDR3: CAWNLRESTHNEQFF. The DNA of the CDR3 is TGTGCCTGGAACCTCAGGGAATCTACCCACAATGAGCAGTTCTTC.

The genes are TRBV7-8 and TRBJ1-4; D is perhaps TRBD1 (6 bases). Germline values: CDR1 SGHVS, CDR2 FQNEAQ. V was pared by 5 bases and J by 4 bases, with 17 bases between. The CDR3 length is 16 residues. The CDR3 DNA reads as TGTGCCAGCAGCAACCCGGACAGTACCAATAATGAAAAACTGTTTTTT. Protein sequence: CASSNPDSTNNEKLFF.

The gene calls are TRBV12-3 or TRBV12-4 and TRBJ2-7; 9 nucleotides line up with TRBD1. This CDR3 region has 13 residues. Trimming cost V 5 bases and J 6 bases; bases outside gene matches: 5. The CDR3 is CASSPGTGREQYF. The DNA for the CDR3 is TGTGCCAGCAGTCCCGGGACAGGGCGCGAGCAGTACTTC.

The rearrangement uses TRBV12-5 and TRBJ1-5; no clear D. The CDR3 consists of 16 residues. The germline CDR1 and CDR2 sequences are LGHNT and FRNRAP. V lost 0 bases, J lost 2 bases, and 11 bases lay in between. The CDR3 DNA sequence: TGTGCTAGTGGTTTGGTAACCGGGATTCGCAATCAGCCCCAGCATTTT. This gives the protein CASGLVTGIRNQPQHF.

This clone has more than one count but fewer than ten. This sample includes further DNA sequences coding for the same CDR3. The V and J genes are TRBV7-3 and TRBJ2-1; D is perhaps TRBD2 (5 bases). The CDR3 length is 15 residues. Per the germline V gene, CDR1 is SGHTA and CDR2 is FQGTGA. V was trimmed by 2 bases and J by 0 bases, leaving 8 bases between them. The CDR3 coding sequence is TGTGCCAGCAGCTTAGGCGGAGGCTCCTACAATGAGCAGTTCTTC. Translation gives CASSLGGGSYNEQFF.

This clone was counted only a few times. The CDR3 region has the DNA TGTGCCAGCAGCACCTTTAGCGGGGGGGCCGATGAGCAGTTCTTC. Residues: CASSTFSGGADEQFF. The chain has TRBV7-2 and TRBJ2-1; 11 nucleotides match TRBD2. V trimming: 5 bases; J trimming: 8 bases; junction bases outside the gene matches: 8. CDR1 is SGHTA, CDR2 FQGNSA, per germline. The CDR3 spans 15 residues.

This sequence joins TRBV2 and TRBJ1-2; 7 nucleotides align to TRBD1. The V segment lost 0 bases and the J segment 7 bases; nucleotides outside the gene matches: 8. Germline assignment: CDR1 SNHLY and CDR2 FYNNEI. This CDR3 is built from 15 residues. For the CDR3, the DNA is TGTGCCAGCAGTGAAGCAGTCGCAGGGGGAGGTGGCTACACCTTC. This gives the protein CASSEAVAGGGGYTF.

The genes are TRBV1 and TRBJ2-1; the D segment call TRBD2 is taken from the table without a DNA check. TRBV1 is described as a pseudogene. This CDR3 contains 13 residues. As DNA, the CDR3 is TGCACCTCCCCTAGCGGGGGGGCTTATGAGCAGTTCTTC. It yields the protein CTSPSGGAYEQFF.

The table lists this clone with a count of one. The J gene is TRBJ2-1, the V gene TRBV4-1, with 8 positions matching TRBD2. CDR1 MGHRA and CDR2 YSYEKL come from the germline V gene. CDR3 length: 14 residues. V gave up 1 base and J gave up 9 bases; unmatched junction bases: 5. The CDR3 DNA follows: TGCGCCAGCAGCCAAGGGGCAGCGGGGGCTGAGCAGTTCTTC. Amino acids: CASSQGAAGAEQFF.

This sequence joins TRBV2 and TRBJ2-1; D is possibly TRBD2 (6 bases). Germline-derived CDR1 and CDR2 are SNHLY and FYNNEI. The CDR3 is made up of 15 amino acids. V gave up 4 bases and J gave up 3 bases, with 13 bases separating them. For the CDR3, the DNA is TGTGCCAGCAGTGTTGAGGCGGGGTTCTACAATGAGCAGTTCTTC. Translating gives CASSVEAGFYNEQFF.

The CDR3 sequence: CAWRGQSSYNSPLHF. In nucleotides, the CDR3 is TGTGCCTGGAGAGGACAGAGCTCCTATAATTCACCCCTCCACTTT. The chain combines TRBV30 with TRBJ1-6; maybe TRBD1 (6 bases). Trimming stripped 3 bases from V and 0 bases from J, with 9 bases between. From germline, CDR1 is GTSNPN and CDR2 SVGIG (reference sequence). This CDR3 has 15 residues.